Presented here are 20 T cell receptor beta chains from one specimen sequenced in a study of T cells in Graves' hyperthyroidism and ophthalmopathy. Regions amplified from RNA transcripts were the TCR beta CDR3 regions. HTBI primers were used for first-round RT-PCR of the TCR CDR3. Each CDR3 protein is one row after TCRdb ran MiXCR on the multiplex PCR reads. This table holds over 350,000 distinct CDR3 sequences, roughly 14% found once. The source material was blood. The receptors stem from a man in his late teens or twenties with Graves' ophthalmopathy.

The table lists this clonotype with many counts. The rearrangement links TRBV2 to TRBJ1-6; 8 bases are a match to TRBD1. Germline loops: CDR1 SNHLY, CDR2 FYNNEI. CDR3 length: 15 amino acids. V trimming: 6 bases; J trimming: 6 bases; junction bases outside the gene matches: 7. The CDR3, as DNA: TGTGCCAGCAGGGCAGGACAGGGCGTTAATTCACCCCTCCACTTT. This sequence encodes CASRAGQGVNSPLHF.

The genes are TRBV4-1 and TRBJ2-5; D is undetermined. V lost 2 bases, J lost 6 bases, and 13 bases lay in between. There are 14 residues in the CDR3. CDR1 is MGHRA, CDR2 YSYEKL, per germline. The DNA of the CDR3 is TGCGCCAGCAGCCAACTGCCAGTTTTAAAGACCCAGTACTTC. Its translation is CASSQLPVLKTQYF.

This clonotype came up a few times. V and J are TRBV9 and TRBJ1-4; TRBD1 might be the D (6 bases). The V end lost 0 bases, the J end lost 4 bases, and 13 bases lay between the germline ends. Germline V gene lookup returns CDR1 SGDLS and CDR2 YYNGEE. There are 16 residues in the CDR3. The CDR3 loop is CASSVGGATGNEKLFF. CDR3 nucleotides: TGTGCCAGCAGCGTAGGTGGGGCGACAGGTAATGAAAAACTGTTTTTT.

This clonotype was detected ten times or more. The chain links TRBV13 to TRBJ2-5, with 11 bases that match TRBD2. The CDR3 is 16 amino acids. Germline CDR1 and CDR2: PRHDT and FYEKMQ (reference sequence). Trimming removed 4 bases from V and 2 bases from J; junction bases left unmatched: 6. CDR3 nucleotide sequence: TGTGCCAGCAGCTCAGGGACTAGCGGAATACAAGAGACCCAGTACTTC. This sequence encodes CASSSGTSGIQETQYF.

There are many counts of this clonotype. The rearrangement links TRBV28 to TRBJ2-3; a possible D gene is TRBD1 (5 bases). The CDR3 loop spans 14 amino acids. Per the germline V gene, CDR1 is MDHEN and CDR2 is SYDVKM. Between the trimmed V and J ends, which lost 6 bases and 0 bases, there was a span of 10 bases. The CDR3 protein is CASRSAGSTDTQYF. The CDR3 bases are TGTGCCAGCAGATCAGCAGGGAGCACAGATACGCAGTATTTT.

This clonotype has a count of ten or more. The chain couples TRBV3-1 to TRBJ2-7, with 9 bases fitting TRBD1. This CDR3 comprises 14 residues. Germline V CDR1 and CDR2: LGHDT, YNNKEL (reference sequence). V trimming: 5 bases; J trimming: 6 bases; junction bases outside the gene matches: 8. The CDR3 coding sequence is TGTGCCAGCAGCTCAACCGGGACAGGGAGCGAGCAGTACTTC. Encoded protein: CASSSTGTGSEQYF.

This clonotype has more than one count but fewer than ten. V gene TRBV4-1 combines with J gene TRBJ2-7; 10 bases match TRBD2. J was trimmed by 6 bases and V by 0 bases; bases with no gene match: 11. The germline gives CDR1 MGHRA, CDR2 YSYEKL. The CDR3 extends over 17 amino acids. In DNA form, the CDR3 reads TGCGCCAGCAGCCAAGACTATCGGCGTACTAGCGGGACCGAGCAGTACTTC. Amino acids: CASSQDYRRTSGTEQYF.

This clonotype was picked up many times. This chain connects TRBV10-1 to TRBJ2-1, with D unclear. Trimming stripped 4 bases from V and 0 bases from J, with 13 bases between. Germline V CDR1 and CDR2: WNHNN, SYGVQD (reference sequence). The CDR3 sequence is 16 residues long. As DNA, the CDR3 is TGCGCCAGCAGTGTAAGGAAGGGAAGCTCCTACAATGAGCAGTTCTTC. Translating gives CASSVRKGSSYNEQFF.

The genes are TRBV29-1 and TRBJ2-5; the D gene is possibly TRBD1 (6 bases). Trimming pared 3 bases from V and 5 bases from J, leaving 19 bases between. This CDR3 contains 15 residues. Germline V CDR1 and CDR2: SQVTM, ANQGSEA. CDR3 sequence reads: CSVEGTQGLDETQYF. CDR3 nucleotides: TGCAGCGTTGAGGGCACACAGGGTCTCGATGAGACCCAGTACTTC.

This chain uses TRBV6-1 with TRBJ1-4; D remains ambiguous. V lost 2 bases, J lost 8 bases, and 15 bases lay in between. The CDR3 contains 15 residues. Germline lookup yields CDR1 MNHNS and CDR2 SASEGT. Here the CDR3 reads CASSERDGSWEKLFF. DNA for the CDR3: TGTGCCAGCAGTGAAAGAGACGGATCTTGGGAAAAACTGTTTTTT.

To note about this clonotype: This clone may be a read error of a much larger clone one base away. The chain recombines TRBV4-2 with TRBJ2-7, with 9 bases lining up with TRBD2. The germline gives CDR1 LGHNA, CDR2 YNFKEQ. CDR3 size: 15 residues. The V segment lost 6 bases and the J segment 7 bases; nucleotides outside the gene matches: 13. CDR3 DNA: TGTGCCAGCAGACCCGGGGTAGCGGGGGAGGTTGAGCAGTACTTC. This gives the protein CASRPGVAGEVEQYF.

This clonotype has only a few counts. The V call is TRBV6-5, the J call TRBJ1-4; 8 nucleotides match TRBD1. This CDR3 is 14 amino acids long. Germline-derived CDR1 and CDR2 are MNHEY and SVGAGI. The V segment lost 0 bases and the J segment 8 bases; nucleotides outside the gene matches: 2. Here the CDR3 DNA reads TGTGCCAGCAGTTACTCACAGGGGGAAGAAAAACTGTTTTTT. This encodes CASSYSQGEEKLFF.

The V call is TRBV19, the J call TRBJ2-3; D not certain. CDR1 and CDR2 from the germline V gene are LNHDA and SQIVND (reference sequence). CDR3 length equals 10 residues. V shed 8 bases and J shed 8 bases, with 8 bases lying between them. The CDR3 nucleotides read TGTGCCAGTGGCCAGTCTACGCAGTATTTT. Protein: CASGQSTQYF.

This clonotype was picked up many times. V is TRBV12-5 and J is TRBJ2-1; a weak D match, TRBD1 (5 bases). Trimming stripped 4 bases from V and 0 bases from J, with 10 bases between. The CDR3 covers 15 residues. In germline, CDR1 is LGHNT, CDR2 FRNRAP. CDR3 in DNA: TGTGCTAGTGGTTCAACAGGCCTCTCCTACAATGAGCAGTTCTTC. Translation: CASGSTGLSYNEQFF.

A single count supports this clonotype. The rearrangement links TRBV29-1 to TRBJ1-5; D ambiguous. V dropped 3 bases and J dropped 1 base, with 7 bases sitting between them. CDR1 and CDR2 (germline): SQVTM, ANQGSEA. The CDR3 sequence is 13 residues long. DNA of the CDR3: TGCAGCGTTGATCCAGTGAGCAATCAGCCCCAGCATTTT. Its translation is CSVDPVSNQPQHF.

This clonotype was picked up many times. The DNA for the CDR3 is TGTGCCAGCTCGCCTCCCACCGGGACAGGGGGCATGGAGACCCAGTACTTC. This codes for CASSPPTGTGGMETQYF. This chain connects TRBV18 to TRBJ2-5; 12 nucleotides align to TRBD1. Trimming took 6 bases from V and 5 from J; bases not matched to a gene: 13. The CDR3 has 17 residues. CDR1 is KGHSH and CDR2 is LQKENI in the germline V gene.

This clonotype was detected ten times or more. The CDR3 loop reads CASSTWRSQETQYF. The CDR3 nucleotides are TGCGCCAGCAGCACATGGAGGTCCCAAGAGACCCAGTACTTC. The chain couples TRBV5-1 to TRBJ2-5, with D possibly matching TRBD2 (5 bases). The CDR3 runs 14 residues. CDR1 is SGHRS and CDR2 is YFSETQ in the germline V gene. The germline V and J ends were trimmed by 4 bases and 1 base, with 11 bases remaining between them.

At least ten counts were recorded for this clonotype. The chain recombines TRBV5-1 with TRBJ2-1; 11 bases match TRBD2. CDR1 and CDR2 (germline): SGHRS, YFSETQ. This CDR3 region has 16 residues. After removal of 0 bases from V and 10 bases from J, the junction contained 9 bases not matched to a gene. This chain's CDR3 is CASSLDTSGRYREQFF. The CDR3 DNA is TGCGCCAGCAGCTTGGACACTAGCGGGAGATACCGAGAGCAGTTCTTC.

The chain joins TRBV18 to TRBJ1-6; TRBD1 agrees at 9 bases. With V trimmed by 3 bases and J by 10 bases, 1 base remained unmatched. The CDR3 runs to 13 residues. The germline gives CDR1 KGHSH, CDR2 LQKENI. Here the CDR3 reads CASSPDRGSPLHF. CDR3 DNA sequence: TGTGCCAGCTCACCCGACAGGGGGTCACCCCTCCACTTT.

The V gene is TRBV6-2 or TRBV6-3, the J gene TRBJ1-5, with D possibly matching TRBD1 (5 bases). V was clipped by 3 bases and J by 5 bases, with 14 bases between them. The CDR3 covers 15 residues. Germline loops: CDR1 MNHEY, CDR2 SVGEGT. The CDR3 DNA sequence: TGTGCCAGCAGTTATGGGGGGGAAGCAGATCAGCCCCAGCATTTT. Translation: CASSYGGEADQPQHF.